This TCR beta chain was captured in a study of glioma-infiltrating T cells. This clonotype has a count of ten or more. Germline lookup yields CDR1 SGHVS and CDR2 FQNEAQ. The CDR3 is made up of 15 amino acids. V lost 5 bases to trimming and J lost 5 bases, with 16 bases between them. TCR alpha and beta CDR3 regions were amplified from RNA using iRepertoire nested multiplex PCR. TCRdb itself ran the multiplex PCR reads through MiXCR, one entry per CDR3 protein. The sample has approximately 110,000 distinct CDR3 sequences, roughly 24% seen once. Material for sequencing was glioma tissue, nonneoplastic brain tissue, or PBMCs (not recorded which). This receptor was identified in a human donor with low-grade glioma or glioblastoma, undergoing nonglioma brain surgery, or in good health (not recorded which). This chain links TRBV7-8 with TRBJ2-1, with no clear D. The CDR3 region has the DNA TGTGCCAGCAGCAACACCATGGGGTCACACAATGAGCAGTTCTTC. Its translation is CASSNTMGSHNEQFF.